These T cell receptor beta chains were read from a single sample in a study of identical twins. From the 5' RACE reads, TCRdb called clonotypes with MiXCR, one entry per CDR3 protein. The sample carries roughly 700,000 distinct CDR3 sequences, around 8.6% recorded once. The sample also formed part of further work on yellow fever vaccine responses in identical twins.

The sequencing input was PBMCs. These receptors originate from a woman between 18 and 29 years old in good health. CDR3s include the opening cysteine and the closing phenylalanine or tryptophan. The order of the fields is V gene, J gene, D gene, clone size, CDR3 DNA, CDR3 protein. D genes are given only for firm matches. Some rows have no size entry. The others give once, few or many, or a class for an expanded clone.

v_call: TRBV19
j_call: TRBJ2-2
d_call: -
clone_size: -
cdr3_nt: TGTGCCAGTAGTACCCCCGACATGGGTAAAAACACCGGGGAGCTGTTTTTT
cdr3_aa: CASSTPDMGKNTGELFF

v_call: TRBV6-5
j_call: TRBJ1-2
d_call: -
clone_size: many
cdr3_nt: TGTGCCAGCAGTTACGACAGGATGGCCATCGGCTATGGCTACACCTTC
cdr3_aa: CASSYDRMAIGYGYTF

v_call: TRBV12-3/TRBV12-4
j_call: TRBJ2-3
d_call: TRBD2
clone_size: many
cdr3_nt: TGTGCCAGCAGTTTAATTAGCGGGGGGGCGGGCACAGATACGCAGTATTTT
cdr3_aa: CASSLISGGAGTDTQYF

v_call: TRBV10-3
j_call: TRBJ2-5
d_call: TRBD2
clone_size: few
cdr3_nt: TGTGCCATCAGTGAGGGACTAGCTCTTAGGGAGACCCAGTACTTC
cdr3_aa: CAISEGLALRETQYF

v_call: TRBV5-1
j_call: TRBJ2-5
d_call: -
clone_size: -
cdr3_nt: TGCGCCAGCAGCTTTGATGAGGGGAGGGAGACCCAGTACTTC
cdr3_aa: CASSFDEGRETQYF

v_call: TRBV7-9
j_call: TRBJ1-1
d_call: -
clone_size: few
cdr3_nt: TGTGCCAGCAGCCTCCTCGTCGAAGGCACTGAAGCTTTCTTT
cdr3_aa: CASSLLVEGTEAFF

v_call: TRBV28
j_call: TRBJ2-3
d_call: TRBD2
clone_size: many
cdr3_nt: TGTGCCAGCAGTACCGGTGGGCTAGCGGGAGGTACAGATACGCAGTATTTT
cdr3_aa: CASSTGGLAGGTDTQYF

v_call: TRBV11-2
j_call: TRBJ2-3
d_call: -
clone_size: -
cdr3_nt: TGTGCCAGCAGCCTCTCGGGGCTGCAGGTCCCTAGCACAGATACGCAGTATTTT
cdr3_aa: CASSLSGLQVPSTDTQYF

v_call: TRBV10-3
j_call: TRBJ1-4
d_call: -
clone_size: many
cdr3_nt: TGTGCCATCAGTCCGGACCCAGCAACTAATGAAAAACTGTTTTTT
cdr3_aa: CAISPDPATNEKLFF

v_call: TRBV10-2
j_call: TRBJ2-7
d_call: TRBD1
clone_size: many
cdr3_nt: TGCGCCAGCCAGGGACAGATCTACGAGCAGTACTTC
cdr3_aa: CASQGQIYEQYF

v_call: TRBV9
j_call: TRBJ2-3
d_call: -
clone_size: -
cdr3_nt: TGTGCCAGCAGCGTAGACCCCGGCTGGGGGGGGGCTTTCGGCACAGATACGCAGTATTTT
cdr3_aa: CASSVDPGWGGAFGTDTQYF

v_call: TRBV20-1
j_call: TRBJ1-1
d_call: -
clone_size: few
cdr3_nt: TGCAGTGCTAGAGTCGGCTTAGGAGCTTTCTTT
cdr3_aa: CSARVGLGAFF

v_call: TRBV3-1
j_call: TRBJ2-5
d_call: -
clone_size: many
cdr3_nt: TGTGCCAGCAGCCAACCTCGGGGAGTCCAAGAGACCCAGTACTTC
cdr3_aa: CASSQPRGVQETQYF

v_call: TRBV5-1
j_call: TRBJ2-1
d_call: -
clone_size: many
cdr3_nt: TGCGCCAGCAGCCCGCAGGGCTACAATGAGCAGTTCTTC
cdr3_aa: CASSPQGYNEQFF

v_call: TRBV7-2
j_call: TRBJ2-5
d_call: -
clone_size: few
cdr3_nt: TGTGCCAGCAGCCCATTTGAGACCCAGTACTTC
cdr3_aa: CASSPFETQYF

v_call: TRBV5-6
j_call: TRBJ2-6
d_call: TRBD1
clone_size: -
cdr3_nt: TGTGCCAGCAGCTCGGGACAGGGAATAACTTTTGGGGCCAACGTCCTGACTTTC
cdr3_aa: CASSSGQGITFGANVLTF

v_call: TRBV7-2
j_call: TRBJ2-7
d_call: TRBD2
clone_size: -
cdr3_nt: TGTGCCAGCACTTCCACGGGGGGGCTTTACGAGCAGTACTTC
cdr3_aa: CASTSTGGLYEQYF

v_call: TRBV28
j_call: TRBJ1-5
d_call: -
clone_size: few
cdr3_nt: TGTGCCAGTGATACAATGGGTCAGCCCCAGCATTTT
cdr3_aa: CASDTMGQPQHF

v_call: TRBV27
j_call: TRBJ1-5
d_call: TRBD1
clone_size: -
cdr3_nt: TGTGCCAGCCGAAACAGGGGTTATGGCAATCAGCCCCAGCATTTT
cdr3_aa: CASRNRGYGNQPQHF

v_call: TRBV24-1
j_call: TRBJ2-1
d_call: TRBD1
clone_size: many
cdr3_nt: TGTGCCACCAGGGACTCGACAGGGGCTCCTTACAATGAGCAGTTCTTC
cdr3_aa: CATRDSTGAPYNEQFF

v_call: TRBV6-1
j_call: TRBJ2-1
d_call: -
clone_size: -
cdr3_nt: TGTGCCAGCAGAGACGGGAACTCCTACAATGAGCAGTTCTTC
cdr3_aa: CASRDGNSYNEQFF

v_call: TRBV6-2/TRBV6-3
j_call: TRBJ2-7
d_call: TRBD1
clone_size: few
cdr3_nt: TGTGCCAGCACCTCAGGGGACAGGGTCTCCTACGAGCAGTACTTC
cdr3_aa: CASTSGDRVSYEQYF

v_call: TRBV20-1
j_call: TRBJ2-2
d_call: TRBD2
clone_size: -
cdr3_nt: TGCAGTGCTAGGTTGTCTAGCGGGAGGACCGGGGAGCTGTTTTTT
cdr3_aa: CSARLSSGRTGELFF

v_call: TRBV5-1
j_call: TRBJ2-5
d_call: -
clone_size: -
cdr3_nt: TGCGCCAGCAGCTTTGCCACAGGGACGCAAGAGACCCAGTACTTC
cdr3_aa: CASSFATGTQETQYF

v_call: TRBV20-1
j_call: TRBJ1-5
d_call: -
clone_size: many
cdr3_nt: TGCAGTGCTAGAGATTACCCCGGGGAAGGGGTATTGGGTCAGCCCCAGCATTTT
cdr3_aa: CSARDYPGEGVLGQPQHF

v_call: TRBV5-1
j_call: TRBJ2-7
d_call: -
clone_size: few
cdr3_nt: TGCGCCAGCAGCTTGGCCGTTTACTACGAGCAGTACTTC
cdr3_aa: CASSLAVYYEQYF

v_call: TRBV6-1
j_call: TRBJ1-5
d_call: TRBD1
clone_size: many
cdr3_nt: TGTGCCAGCTTGCGGGACAGGGCTCAGCCCCAGCATTTT
cdr3_aa: CASLRDRAQPQHF

v_call: TRBV3-1
j_call: TRBJ1-2
d_call: -
clone_size: few
cdr3_nt: TGTGCCAGCAGCCAAGATAACAGGGACCCTGGGGGCTACACCTTC
cdr3_aa: CASSQDNRDPGGYTF

v_call: TRBV5-1
j_call: TRBJ1-4
d_call: -
clone_size: -
cdr3_nt: TGCGCCAGCAGCTTGGACGGGCCAGGAGGGAGTGCTGAAAAACTGTTTTTT
cdr3_aa: CASSLDGPGGSAEKLFF

v_call: TRBV6-6
j_call: TRBJ2-1
d_call: -
clone_size: few
cdr3_nt: TGTGCCAGCAGTTACGAGAAGGGGTATGAGCAGTTCTTC
cdr3_aa: CASSYEKGYEQFF

v_call: TRBV4-3
j_call: TRBJ2-5
d_call: TRBD2
clone_size: few
cdr3_nt: TGCGCCAGCAGCCAAGAGACTAGCGGGAAAGAGACCCAGTACTTC
cdr3_aa: CASSQETSGKETQYF

v_call: TRBV4-3
j_call: TRBJ2-3
d_call: -
clone_size: -
cdr3_nt: TGCGCCAGCAGCCAGGCTACCATCGCAGGGATCGGCACAGATACGCAGTATTTT
cdr3_aa: CASSQATIAGIGTDTQYF

v_call: TRBV12-5
j_call: TRBJ1-3
d_call: TRBD1
clone_size: few
cdr3_nt: TGTGCTAGTGGTCGGGACAGGGCCAACTCTGGAAACACCATATATTTT
cdr3_aa: CASGRDRANSGNTIYF

v_call: TRBV9
j_call: TRBJ2-6
d_call: -
clone_size: many
cdr3_nt: TGTGCCAGCAGCGTAGATCAGGGAAAAGCTGGGGCCAACGTCCTGACTTTC
cdr3_aa: CASSVDQGKAGANVLTF

v_call: TRBV4-2
j_call: TRBJ2-2
d_call: -
clone_size: few
cdr3_nt: TGTGCCAGCAGCCAAGATGGAGGGGACCCGAGCACCGGGGAGCTGTTTTTT
cdr3_aa: CASSQDGGDPSTGELFF

v_call: TRBV7-9
j_call: TRBJ1-1
d_call: -
clone_size: -
cdr3_nt: TGTGCCAGCAGCTTAGACCGACCTGAAGCTTTCTTT
cdr3_aa: CASSLDRPEAFF

v_call: TRBV6-1
j_call: TRBJ2-5
d_call: TRBD1
clone_size: few
cdr3_nt: TGTGCCAGCACGCCAGGGGGTCGAGAGACCCAGTACTTC
cdr3_aa: CASTPGGRETQYF

v_call: TRBV6-2/TRBV6-3
j_call: TRBJ2-5
d_call: -
clone_size: -
cdr3_nt: TGTGCCAGCAGTCTCCGGGCCCCCTGGGAGACCCAGTACTTC
cdr3_aa: CASSLRAPWETQYF

v_call: TRBV20-1
j_call: TRBJ1-2
d_call: -
clone_size: -
cdr3_nt: TGCAGTGCTAGACCCGCCCAGGGAGGGTCCTATGGCTACACCTTC
cdr3_aa: CSARPAQGGSYGYTF

v_call: TRBV11-2
j_call: TRBJ2-3
d_call: -
clone_size: few
cdr3_nt: TGTGCCAGCAGACCAACAGGGTGGGACACAGATACGCAGTATTTT
cdr3_aa: CASRPTGWDTDTQYF

v_call: TRBV5-1
j_call: TRBJ2-7
d_call: -
clone_size: many
cdr3_nt: TGCGCCAGCTCAGCGGCCCCCTACGAGCAGTACTTC
cdr3_aa: CASSAAPYEQYF

v_call: TRBV9
j_call: TRBJ1-2
d_call: TRBD1
clone_size: few
cdr3_nt: TGTGCCAGCAGCCCAGGGACAGGGGGCGAGTATGGCTACACCTTC
cdr3_aa: CASSPGTGGEYGYTF

v_call: TRBV9
j_call: TRBJ2-1
d_call: -
clone_size: many
cdr3_nt: TGTGCCAGCAGCCCTTTTACAGGTGAGCAGTTCTTC
cdr3_aa: CASSPFTGEQFF

v_call: TRBV2
j_call: TRBJ2-5
d_call: -
clone_size: many
cdr3_nt: TGTGCCAGCAGTGAAGGAGGGGAGACCCAGTACTTC
cdr3_aa: CASSEGGETQYF

v_call: TRBV6-5
j_call: TRBJ2-7
d_call: -
clone_size: many
cdr3_nt: TGTGCCAGCAGTTACTCGAGGGGTTTGACGGGAGCCTACGAGCAGTACTTC
cdr3_aa: CASSYSRGLTGAYEQYF

v_call: TRBV6-2/TRBV6-3
j_call: TRBJ2-3
d_call: -
clone_size: -
cdr3_nt: TGTGCCAGCAGTTACTCGGCCTCTGACACAGATACGCAGTATTTT
cdr3_aa: CASSYSASDTDTQYF

v_call: TRBV4-2
j_call: TRBJ2-3
d_call: -
clone_size: -
cdr3_nt: TGTGCCAGCAGCCAAGAGCGGGACAGAAAACTCACAGATACGCAGTATTTT
cdr3_aa: CASSQERDRKLTDTQYF

v_call: TRBV29-1
j_call: TRBJ2-4
d_call: -
clone_size: few
cdr3_nt: TGCAGTACTTACGGGCGGGCCGGAAACATTCAGTACTTC
cdr3_aa: CSTYGRAGNIQYF

v_call: TRBV18
j_call: TRBJ2-5
d_call: TRBD2
clone_size: -
cdr3_nt: TGTGCCAGCTCGCGGATCCTGACTAGCGGACAAGAGACCCAGTACTTC
cdr3_aa: CASSRILTSGQETQYF